This TCR beta chain is drawn from a study of blood T cell repertoires in COVID-19. Across the study: Samples representing acute and convalescent COVID-19 were sourced from the United States, Italy and Spain. From T cells, B-cell-depleted T cells, or PBMCs came the material, which was cDNA or gDNA.

Sequencing was performed with immunoSEQ multiplex PCR; in TCRdb, only in-frame clones are kept and a portion is missing. The sample yields 30,000 to 40,000 clones, 84% seen once. The V end lost 0 bases, the J end lost 3 bases, and 8 bases lay between the germline ends. The CDR3 loop spans 14 amino acids. CDR1 and CDR2 (germline): SGHTA, FQGNSA. The J gene is TRBJ1-1, the V gene TRBV7-2, with D unresolved. This sequence was found in a man aged 60 to 75 with COVID-19, enrolled during active disease. The sequenced sample consisted of peripheral blood. This chain's CDR3 is CASSLAFGDTEAFF. The CDR3 DNA follows: TGTGCCAGCAGCTTAGCGTTCGGGGACACTGAAGCTTTCTTT.